This TCR beta chain stems from a study of CD8+CD57+ T cells in acquired aplastic anemia. Turning to the study itself: Sorted CD4+ and CD8+ cells gave a mean 3.2 ug DNA, range about 0.17 to 27.4 ug.

Broader study findings: Significance was not reached for CD8+ Simpson's diversity between patients and controls. Patients had roughly 31 CD8+ CDR3 sequences in common with controls (the shared set).

This clonotype was recorded many times. Its antigen is as yet unknown. The patients chosen for sequencing had shown expansion of CD8+CD57+ cells (detected by flow cytometry). Blood sampling was performed on the patients, and none of them had received therapy by then. TCR beta VDJ and CDR3 were profiled, and genomic DNA was the template. One entry per CDR3 protein results from TCRdb running MiXCR on the reads. Among roughly 260,000 distinct CDR3 sequences, 45% to 50% were seen once, and the ten largest hold 7.8%. Sequenced input: sorted CD4+, CD8+, or CD8+CD57+ T cells (not recorded which) from PBMCs. The source of this sequence is a human donor with aplastic anemia.

The CDR3 here is CASSYDVSGGELFF. CDR3 DNA: TGTGCCAGCAGTTACGACGTTAGCGGCGGGGAGCTGTTTTTT. V usage is TRBV6-2 or TRBV6-3 and J usage is TRBJ2-2, with D possibly TRBD2 on 6 matching bases. V was trimmed by 2 bases and J by 7 bases, leaving 11 bases between them. CDR1 and CDR2 from the germline V gene are MNHEY and SVGEGT. CDR3 length equals 14 residues.